Shown below are 32 T cell receptor beta chains from a single sample sequenced in a study of T cell repertoires in cytomegalovirus infection (dated by TCRdb to between 2017 and 2020). No antigens are known for them. TCRdb shows the sequencer as Illumina HiSeq 1500. In-frame beta chains were kept once TCRdb had trimmed the public reads at Q25 with fastp and called clones with MiXCR. A single entry per CDR3 protein holds the most common genes and DNA from its merged rows. The sample table records around 100,000 distinct CDR3 sequences; around 10% of these occur just once. The ten largest clones represent around 29% of the sample. Sample: PBMCs, sequenced either directly or after in vitro stimulation (not recorded which). The receptors were sampled from a human donor in good health (CMV status not recorded). Some clones in this sample may be carry-over from other donors' samples.

In this sample, this clonotype turned up many times. The chain is built from TRBV7-3 and TRBJ2-1; TRBD1 aligns across 7 bases. Germline V lookup: CDR1 SGHTA, CDR2 FQGTGA. The CDR3 runs 16 residues. V was clipped by 3 bases and J by 3 bases; unmatched bases: 8. CDR3 nucleotide sequence: TGTGCCAGCAGCTTTGGTACCGGGACAGACTACAATGAGCAGTTCTTC. It translates to CASSFGTGTDYNEQFF.

Turning to this clonotype: Its ends do not fully match the called genes, so a read error is possible. The chain couples TRBV20-1 to TRBJ2-6; 12 nucleotides agree with TRBD2. Germline CDR1 reads DFQATT; CDR2 reads SNEGSKA (reference sequence). This CDR3 comprises 16 residues. The CDR3 here is CSVPGLAGSWANALTF. The CDR3 DNA is TGCAGTGTCCCGGGACTAGCGGGCTCTTGGGCCAACGCCCTGACTTTC.

This clonotype was seen at least ten times. The chain has TRBV28 and TRBJ2-3, with D possibly being TRBD1 (6 bases). V gave up 5 bases and J gave up 1 base, with 13 bases separating them. Germline-derived CDR1 and CDR2 are MDHEN and SYDVKM. The CDR3 extends over 15 amino acids. The CDR3 is CASSRQYRGTDTQYF. In nucleotides, the CDR3 is TGTGCCAGCAGTCGGCAGTACAGGGGCACAGATACGCAGTATTTT.

This clonotype was seen repeatedly, ten times or more. The chain has TRBV4-1 and TRBJ2-1; a possible D gene is TRBD2 (5 bases). The CDR3 contains 15 residues. Per the germline V gene, CDR1 is MGHRA and CDR2 is YSYEKL. With 4 bases removed from V and 2 bases from J, the gap between germline ends came to 12 bases. CDR3 loop: CASSRQERAYNEQFF. CDR3 DNA sequence: TGCGCCAGCAGCCGCCAGGAGAGGGCCTACAATGAGCAGTTCTTC.

This clonotype has more than one count but fewer than ten. This rearrangement joins TRBV6-2 or TRBV6-3 to TRBJ2-7, with 9 positions matching TRBD1. Per germline, CDR1 MNHEY and CDR2 SVGEGT. This CDR3 comprises 12 residues. The trim removed 8 bases at V and 4 bases at J, leaving 3 bases unmatched. CDR3 DNA sequence: TGTGCCAGCGGGACAGGGAGATACGAGCAGTACGTC. Translated, it gives CASGTGRYEQYV.

In the case of this clonotype: A junction boundary mismatches the germline segment, possibly from a read error. The chain links TRBV6-5 to TRBJ1-2; D is possibly TRBD1 (6 bases). The CDR3 consists of 12 residues. CDR1 is MNHEY, CDR2 SVGAGI, per germline. CDR3 sequence reads: CDSRAGVYGYTF. The CDR3 DNA reads as TGTGACAGCAGAGCAGGGGTCTATGGCTACACCTTC.

Only a few counts were recorded for this clonotype. The chain uses TRBV19 and TRBJ1-1; D gene ambiguous. This CDR3 spans 12 amino acids. Per germline, CDR1 LNHDA and CDR2 SQIVND (reference sequence). The V end was cut by 11 bases, the J end by 3 bases, with 13 bases between. The DNA of the CDR3 is TGTGCCTGTGGCCTAGATTACACTGAAGCTTTCTTT. Amino acid sequence: CACGLDYTEAFF.

This clonotype showed up many times. CDR3 sequence reads: CASSFGRSGIARTDTQYF. As DNA, the CDR3 is TGTGCCAGCAGCTTCGGAAGATCCGGGATAGCCCGCACAGATACGCAGTATTTT. The J gene is TRBJ2-3, the V gene TRBV6-1; D might be TRBD2 (5 bases). This CDR3 is 18 amino acids long. Trimming took 6 bases from V and 1 from J, leaving 23 bases between them. Germline V lookup: CDR1 MNHNS, CDR2 SASEGT.

With regard to this clonotype: Germline is not matched at one junction end, which may reflect a read error. J is TRBJ2-1 and V is TRBV6-2 or TRBV6-3, with 10 bases aligning to TRBD1. Germline assignment: CDR1 MNHEY and CDR2 SVGEGT. The CDR3 covers 13 residues. The CDR3 loop reads CASSRDRGLIGVF. In DNA form, the CDR3 reads TGTGCCAGCAGCCGAGACAGGGGGCTAATAGGGGTCTTC.

The sample holds many counts of this clonotype. The rearrangement joins TRBV20-1 to TRBJ2-3; D is possibly TRBD2 (6 bases). Germline V lookup: CDR1 DFQATT, CDR2 SNEGSKA (reference sequence). The length of the CDR3 is 15 residues. The V end was cut by 2 bases, the J end by 2 bases, with 14 bases between. CDR3 in DNA: TGCAGTGCTAGATCCGGGAGTCTTAACACAGATACGCAGTATTTT. Translation gives CSARSGSLNTDTQYF.

This clonotype was recorded many times. J is TRBJ2-1 and V is TRBV10-3, with 9 bases aligning to TRBD2. J gave up 10 bases and V 6 bases, and 13 bases lay outside the gene matches. Germline assignment: CDR1 ENHRY and CDR2 SYGVKD. This CDR3 region has 15 residues. The CDR3 region has the DNA TGTGCCATCAGCGAGACTAGCGGCCTCTGGAAGGAGCAGTTCTTC. It is translated as CAISETSGLWKEQFF.

This clonotype was recorded many times. V and J are TRBV2 and TRBJ2-5, with D possibly TRBD1 on 5 matching bases. Trimming took 6 bases from V and 5 from J, leaving 13 bases between them. The CDR3 length is 13 residues. CDR1 SNHLY and CDR2 FYNNEI come from the germline V gene. Here the CDR3 DNA reads TGTGCCAGCAGCGTCAGGGTCGGCGAGACCCAGTACTTC. It codes for CASSVRVGETQYF.

On this clonotype itself: A much larger clone differs from this one at a single base, so this may be a read error. The CDR3 DNA reads TGTGCCAGCAGCACCACTAGCGGGAAATTCTACAATGAGCAGTTCTTC. This sequence encodes CASSTTSGKFYNEQFF. The V call is TRBV7-8, the J call TRBJ2-1, with 10 bases lining up with TRBD2. The CDR3 spans 16 residues. Looked up from germline, CDR1 is SGHVS and CDR2 is FQNEAQ. V dropped 5 bases and J dropped 3; count of bases not matched to a gene: 7. Full variable domain (outside the CDR3, taken from reference TRBV7-8 and TRBJ2-1): GAGVSQSPRYKVAKRGQDVALRCDPISGHVSLFWYQQALGQGPEFLTYFQNEAQLDKSGLPSDRFFAERPEGSVSTLKIQRTQQEDSAVYLCASSTTSGKFYNEQFFGPGTRLTVL.

This clonotype was seen repeatedly, ten times or more. The CDR3 DNA is TGTGCCAGCACCCTTGACAGCGACTATGGCTACACCTTC. Translating gives CASTLDSDYGYTF. This chain connects TRBV7-8 to TRBJ1-2; maybe TRBD1 (5 bases). The V and J ends lost 7 bases and 3 bases respectively, with 12 bases between them. The CDR3 consists of 13 residues. Germline lookup yields CDR1 SGHVS and CDR2 FQNEAQ.

This clonotype was counted at least ten times. V and J are TRBV13 and TRBJ1-1, with no clear D. Germline V CDR1 and CDR2: PRHDT, FYEKMQ (reference sequence). Trimming took off 0 bases at V and 1 base at J, with 12 bases between the two ends. This CDR3 is built from 16 residues. The CDR3, as DNA: TGTGCCAGCAGCTTAGGGATGGGAAGAAGGAACACTGAAGCTTTCTTT. This encodes CASSLGMGRRNTEAFF.

This clonotype was recorded many times. The chain employs TRBV7-2 and TRBJ2-1; the match to TRBD2 covers 7 bases. V was pared by 6 bases and J by 1 base, with 9 bases of the junction left unmatched. Germline CDR1 is SGHTA and CDR2 is FQGNSA. The CDR3 has 16 amino acids. The CDR3 is CASRPREGGSYNEQFF. CDR3 bases: TGTGCCAGCAGGCCGCGTGAGGGAGGGTCCTACAATGAGCAGTTCTTC.

In its sample, this clonotype was seen once. The J gene is TRBJ2-7, the V gene TRBV7-2, with 12 bases identical to TRBD1. This CDR3 contains 14 residues. Germline V gene lookup returns CDR1 SGHTA and CDR2 FQGNSA. J gave up 2 bases and V 4 bases, and 0 bases lay outside the gene matches. The CDR3 DNA reads as TGTGCCAGCAGCTGGGACAGGGGGCCCTACGAGCAGTACTTC. It codes for CASSWDRGPYEQYF.

On this clonotype itself: Because it lacks the conserved phenylalanine or tryptophan at the end, this CDR3 is likely a read error. This chain joins TRBV7-8 and TRBJ2-7, with a possible D match to TRBD2 (5 bases). The CDR3 loop spans 12 amino acids. Germline V gene sequence: CDR1 SGHVS, CDR2 FQNEAQ. V lost 4 bases and J 7 bases, leaving 11 bases between the germline ends. CDR3 sequence: CASSSGSIEQYD. The DNA of the CDR3 is TGTGCCAGCAGCTCGGGGTCGATTGAGCAGTACGAC.

This rearrangement joins TRBV9 to TRBJ2-2; 8 bases map to TRBD1. CDR3 size: 17 residues. Germline CDR1 is SGDLS and CDR2 is YYNGEE. V gave up 3 bases and J gave up 0 bases; unmatched junction bases: 7. DNA for the CDR3: TGTGCCAGCAGCGCCTCCTGGGACAGGCCGAACACCGGGGAGCTGTTTTTT. This gives the protein CASSASWDRPNTGELFF.

As to this clonotype: A much bigger clone sits one base away, suggesting this may be a read error. The chain combines TRBV5-4 with TRBJ2-7, with TRBD2 matching over 8 bases. With 1 base clipped from V and 4 bases from J, the junction kept 7 bases outside the gene matches. CDR1 is SGHNT and CDR2 is YYREEE in the germline V gene (reference sequence). CDR3 length equals 15 residues. CDR3 sequence reads: CASSLSTSGRYEQYF. The CDR3 nucleotides read TGTGCCAGCAGCTTGTCAACTAGCGGCAGATACGAGCAGTACTTC.

This clonotype was seen at least ten times. The J gene is TRBJ2-1, the V gene TRBV11-2; a weak D match, TRBD2 (5 bases). Germline assignment: CDR1 SGHAT and CDR2 FQNNGV. The CDR3 extends over 16 amino acids. V was pared by 6 bases and J by 0 bases, with 15 bases between. CDR3 amino acids: CASSQKTGSSYNEQFF. DNA for the CDR3: TGTGCCAGCAGTCAAAAGACGGGAAGCTCCTACAATGAGCAGTTCTTC.

This clonotype was seen repeatedly, ten times or more. This sequence joins TRBV7-2 and TRBJ2-1; tentatively, D is TRBD1 or TRBD2 (5 bases each). Per germline, CDR1 SGHTA and CDR2 FQGNSA. V shed 8 bases and J shed 16 bases, with 18 bases lying between them. There are 11 residues in the CDR3. The CDR3 nucleotides read TGTGCCAGCGGGAAAGGGACCTACAAATTCTTC. This gives the protein CASGKGTYKFF.

The genes are TRBV28 and TRBJ1-5; TRBD1 agrees at 10 bases. With 5 bases clipped from V and 3 bases from J, the junction kept 7 bases outside the gene matches. The germline gives CDR1 MDHEN, CDR2 SYDVKM. CDR3 length: 16 amino acids. The CDR3 is CASSPLTGGNNQPQHF. For the CDR3, the DNA is TGTGCCAGCAGTCCCTTGACAGGGGGCAACAATCAGCCCCAGCATTTT.

The J gene is TRBJ1-4, the V gene TRBV10-3, with TRBD1 identical over 7 bases. The germline gives CDR1 ENHRY, CDR2 SYGVKD. Trimming removed 5 bases from V and 8 bases from J; junction bases left unmatched: 11. This CDR3 is 15 amino acids long. DNA for the CDR3: TGTGCCATCAGTCATGAGACAGGGCTGAGCGAAAAACTGTTTTTT. Protein product: CAISHETGLSEKLFF.

In its sample, this clonotype was seen a few times. The chain joins TRBV7-2 to TRBJ2-2; 7 bases line up with TRBD2. The CDR3 has 13 residues. V lost 5 bases, J lost 6 bases, and 3 bases stayed unmatched. Per germline, CDR1 SGHTA and CDR2 FQGNSA. CDR3 in amino acids: CASSPAGSGELFF. CDR3 DNA sequence: TGTGCCAGCAGCCCAGCGGGGTCCGGGGAGCTGTTTTTT.

The rearrangement links TRBV12-3 or TRBV12-4 to TRBJ1-2, with 9 bases fitting TRBD1. The CDR3 has 13 amino acids. The V gene end was trimmed by 3 bases and the J gene end by 10 bases; junction bases not matched to a gene: 6. The CDR3, as DNA: TGTGCCAGCAGTTTTCGGAGACAGGGGGACTACACCTTC. Protein product: CASSFRRQGDYTF.

As regards this clonotype: At one of its ends the junction is not consistent with the germline gene, which may arise from a read error. The rearrangement joins TRBV4-1 to TRBJ1-5; D might be TRBD1 (6 bases). From germline, CDR1 is MGHRA and CDR2 YSYEKL. This CDR3 has 14 residues. The CDR3 bases are TGTGCCAGCAGCCAAGATTCGGGGGCTCAGCCCCAGCATTTT. Protein product: CASSQDSGAQPQHF.

This clonotype was seen more than once but under ten times. The genes are TRBV20-1 and TRBJ2-1, with 7 nucleotides matching TRBD2. Germline V CDR1 and CDR2: DFQATT, SNEGSKA (reference sequence). The CDR3 length is 14 residues. Losses at the gene ends were 1 base for V and 7 bases for J; bases not matched to a gene: 7. DNA for the CDR3: TGCAGTGCTAGAGTAGCGGGTTCGGGAAATGAGCAGTTCTTC. Translation: CSARVAGSGNEQFF.

This clonotype was seen ten or more times. The chain couples TRBV6-6 to TRBJ2-7, with D possibly being TRBD2 (6 bases). The V gene lost 7 bases and the J gene lost 3 bases, with 16 bases spanning the gap. CDR1 MNHNY and CDR2 SVGAGI come from the germline V gene (reference sequence). This CDR3 region has 14 residues. CDR3 sequence: CASTPGLSRYEQYV. CDR3 DNA sequence: TGTGCCAGCACTCCGGGACTTTCTCGCTACGAGCAGTACGTC.

This clonotype was recorded at least ten times. V and J are TRBV7-6 and TRBJ2-7, with TRBD2 matching 8 bases. The CDR3 contains 14 residues. J lost 1 base, V lost 5 bases, and 4 bases had no gene match. The germline V gene encodes CDR1 SGHVS and CDR2 FNYEAQ. Written as DNA, the CDR3 is TGTGCCAGCAGCCCGACGGGGGGGTCCTACGAGCAGTACTTC. Amino acid sequence: CASSPTGGSYEQYF.

The sample holds many counts of this clonotype. The chain uses TRBV7-6 and TRBJ2-1, with a weak D call TRBD2 (6 bases). Germline lookup yields CDR1 SGHVS and CDR2 FNYEAQ. The CDR3 has 14 residues. V shed 5 bases and J shed 6 bases, with 14 bases lying between them. The CDR3 spells CASSLGGPVNEQFF. As DNA, the CDR3 is TGTGCCAGCAGCCTTGGAGGGCCCGTCAATGAGCAGTTCTTC.

This clonotype was detected only a few times. The gene calls are TRBV6-6 and TRBJ1-1; 7 bases align to TRBD1. The CDR3 is 15 residues long. J gave up 0 bases and V 5 bases, and 6 bases lay outside the gene matches. The germline V gene encodes CDR1 MNHNY and CDR2 SVGAGI (reference sequence). CDR3 nucleotides: TGTGCCAGCAGTCCCCGACAGGGCCTGAACACTGAAGCTTTCTTT. Residues: CASSPRQGLNTEAFF.